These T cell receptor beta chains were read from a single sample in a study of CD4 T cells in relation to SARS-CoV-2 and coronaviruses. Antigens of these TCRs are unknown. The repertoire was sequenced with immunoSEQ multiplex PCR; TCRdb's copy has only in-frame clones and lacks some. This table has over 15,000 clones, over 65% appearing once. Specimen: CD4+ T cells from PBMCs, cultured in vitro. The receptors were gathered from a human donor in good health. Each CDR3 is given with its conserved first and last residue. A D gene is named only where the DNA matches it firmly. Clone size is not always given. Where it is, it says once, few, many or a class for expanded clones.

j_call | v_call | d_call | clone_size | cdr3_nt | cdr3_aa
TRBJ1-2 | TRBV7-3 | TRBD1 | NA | TGTGCCAGCAGCCGGACAGGGCGCGAGGGCTACACCTTC | CASSRTGREGYTF
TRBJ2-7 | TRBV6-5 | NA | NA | TGTGCCAGCAGTTACGTTGCGGCAGGGGTACACGAGCAGTACTTC | CASSYVAAGVHEQYF
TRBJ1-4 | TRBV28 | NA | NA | TGTGCCAGCAGTTCCACATGGACTAATGAAAAACTGTTTTTT | CASSSTWTNEKLFF
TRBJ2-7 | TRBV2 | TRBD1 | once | TGTGCCAGTAAAGGGGGCCGCGAGCAGTACTTC | CASKGGREQYF
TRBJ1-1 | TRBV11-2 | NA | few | TGTGCCAGCAGCTTGTCCGGGGGGATTACTGAAGCTTTCTTT | CASSLSGGITEAFF
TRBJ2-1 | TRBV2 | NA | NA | TGTGCCAGCAGTGAACTATATGAGCAGTTCTTC | CASSELYEQFF
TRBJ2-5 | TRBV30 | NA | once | TGTGCCTATGGAAGGGCAACTAGAGAGACCCAGTACTTC | CAYGRATRETQYF
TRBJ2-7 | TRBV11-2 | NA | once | TGTGCCAGCAGCCACGACAGGAACACCTACGAGCAGTACTTC | CASSHDRNTYEQYF
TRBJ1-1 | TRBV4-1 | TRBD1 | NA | TGCGCCAGCAGCCAACCCGACAGGGCGAACACTGAAGCTTTCTTT | CASSQPDRANTEAFF
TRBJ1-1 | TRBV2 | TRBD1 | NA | TGTGCCAGCACCAGGGACAGTTATATCACTGAAGCTTTCTTT | CASTRDSYITEAFF
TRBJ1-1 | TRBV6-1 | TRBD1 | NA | TGTGCCAGCAGTGAAAACGGACAGGGGGCGTTGAAGTGGGTGAACACTGAAGCTTTCTTT | CASSENGQGALKWVNTEAFF
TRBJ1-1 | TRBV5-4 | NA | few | TGTGCCAGCAGCTTGGTTGAGGCCCCAGGCACTGAAGCTTTCTTT | CASSLVEAPGTEAFF
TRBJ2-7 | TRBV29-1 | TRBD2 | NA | TGCAGCGTTAGGAGGGGGAGCGGGAGAGGATACGAGCAGTACTTC | CSVRRGSGRGYEQYF
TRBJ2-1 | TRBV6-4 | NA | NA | TGTGCCAGCAGTGAGGCTTGGGGGTCCTACAATGAGCAGTTCTTC | CASSEAWGSYNEQFF
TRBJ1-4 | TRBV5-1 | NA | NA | TGCGCCAGCAGCTTGAGCTCAACTAATGAAAAACTGTTTTTT | CASSLSSTNEKLFF
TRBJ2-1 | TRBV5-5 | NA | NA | TGTGCCAGCAGCGCACGACTAGACTCCTACAATGAGCAGTTCTTC | CASSARLDSYNEQFF
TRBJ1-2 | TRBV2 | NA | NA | TGTGCCAGCAGTGCTGACAGGAACTATGGCTACACCTTC | CASSADRNYGYTF
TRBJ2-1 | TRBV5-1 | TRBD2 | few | TGCGCCAGCAGCTTGACAGCGGGAGGGGGTTACAATGAGCAGTTCTTC | CASSLTAGGGYNEQFF
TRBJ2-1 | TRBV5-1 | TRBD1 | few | TGCGCCAGCTCGACGGACAGGGGGCAACAGTTCTTC | CASSTDRGQQFF
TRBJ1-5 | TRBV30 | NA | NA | TGTGCCTGGAGTGTACGAAGAAATAGCAATCAGCCCCAGCATTTT | CAWSVRRNSNQPQHF
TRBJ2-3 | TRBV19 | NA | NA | TGTGCCAGTAGTCCACTCCACCCAGATACGCAGTATTTT | CASSPLHPDTQYF
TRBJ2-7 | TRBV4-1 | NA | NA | TGCGCCAGCAGCCAAGGCCGGGGACCCAGGAGGGAGCAGTACTTC | CASSQGRGPRREQYF
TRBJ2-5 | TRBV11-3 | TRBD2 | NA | TGTGCCAGCAGCCCGGGACTAGCGGGAGGGTGGCGGCTAGAGACCCAGTACTTC | CASSPGLAGGWRLETQYF
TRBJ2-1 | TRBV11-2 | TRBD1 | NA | TGTGCCAGCAGCCCTGGACAGGGGTTAGGTGAGCAGTTCTTC | CASSPGQGLGEQFF
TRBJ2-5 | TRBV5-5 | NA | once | TGTGCCAGCAGCTTTGGTCCGGCGCAAGAGACCCAGTACTTC | CASSFGPAQETQYF
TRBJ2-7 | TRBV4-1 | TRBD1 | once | TGCGCCAGCAGCCAAGTGGAGACAGGGCTCACGTACGAGCAGTACTTC | CASSQVETGLTYEQYF
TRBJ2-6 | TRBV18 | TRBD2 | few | TGTGCCAGCTCAGCGGGACTAGTCGTCTCCGGGGCCAACGTCCTGACTTTC | CASSAGLVVSGANVLTF
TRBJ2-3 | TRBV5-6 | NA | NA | TGTGCCAGCAGCTTGGTTGCGGGAACAGGGGCAGATACGCAGTATTTT | CASSLVAGTGADTQYF
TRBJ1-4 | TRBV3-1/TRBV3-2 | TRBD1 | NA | TGTGCCAGCAGCCTACAGGGGGCGGGTGAAAAACTGTTTTTT | CASSLQGAGEKLFF
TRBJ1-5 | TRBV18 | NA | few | TGTGCCAGCTCACCACCGGTTTACAGAAATCAGCCCCAGCATTTT | CASSPPVYRNQPQHF
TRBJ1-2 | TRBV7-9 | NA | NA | TGTGCCAGCAGTCCGGCCTCTATTGGGGGCCATGGCTACACCTTC | CASSPASIGGHGYTF
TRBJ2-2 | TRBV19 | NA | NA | TGTGCCACCCGGCGGGGAGTTGTAGGGACCGGGGAGCTGTTTTTT | CATRRGVVGTGELFF
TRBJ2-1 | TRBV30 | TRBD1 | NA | TGTGCCTGGAGCTTGGGTTGGGGACAGAGAAACAATGAGCAGTTCTTC | CAWSLGWGQRNNEQFF
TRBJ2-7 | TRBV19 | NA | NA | TGTGCCAGTAGTATAGACGACAGGAGCTGGAACGAGCAGTACTTC | CASSIDDRSWNEQYF
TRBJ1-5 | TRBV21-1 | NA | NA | TGTGCCAGCAGCCGGGAGTCAGGAAAGAGCAATCAGCCCCAGCATTTT | CASSRESGKSNQPQHF
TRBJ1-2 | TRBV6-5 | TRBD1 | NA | TGTGCCAGCCGGACGAACCCAGGGGGAATTAATGGCTACACCTTC | CASRTNPGGINGYTF
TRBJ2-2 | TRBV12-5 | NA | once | TGTGCTAGTGGCCGGGACAACACCGGGGAGCTGTTTTTT | CASGRDNTGELFF
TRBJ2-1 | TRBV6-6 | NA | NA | TGTGCCAGCAGCCCGGTTCTGCCCGAGCAGTTCTTC | CASSPVLPEQFF
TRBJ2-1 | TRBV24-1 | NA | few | TGTGCCACCAGTGATCAAGCCACCAGATCCTACAATGAGCAGTTCTTC | CATSDQATRSYNEQFF
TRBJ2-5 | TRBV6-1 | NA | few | TGTGCCAGCAGTGATACCGGGGGCCAAGAGACCCAGTACTTC | CASSDTGGQETQYF
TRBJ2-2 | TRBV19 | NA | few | TGTGCCAGTAGTGTCCAGGGGAGCCCCGGGGAGCTGTTTTTT | CASSVQGSPGELFF
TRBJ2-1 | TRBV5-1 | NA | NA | TGCGCCAGCAGCAGTAGGACGTTCCTTTCCTACAATGAGCAGTTCTTC | CASSSRTFLSYNEQFF
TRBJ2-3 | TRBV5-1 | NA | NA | TGCGCCAGCAGCTTGAGGGGAGTAGGCACAGATACGCAGTATTTT | CASSLRGVGTDTQYF
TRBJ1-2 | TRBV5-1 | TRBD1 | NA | TGCGCCAGCAGCTTGGCCCAGGGGGCCGGCTATGGCTACACCTTC | CASSLAQGAGYGYTF
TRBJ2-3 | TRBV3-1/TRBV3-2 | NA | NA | TGTGCCAGCAGCAGGGGCCCAGATACGCAGTATTTT | CASSRGPDTQYF
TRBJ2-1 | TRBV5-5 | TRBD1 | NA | TGTGCCAGCAGACGTGACAGGGAGACAAGCAGTTTCAACAATGAGCAGTTCTTC | CASRRDRETSSFNNEQFF
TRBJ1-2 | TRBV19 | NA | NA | TGTGCCAGTAGTATAGTTGGAAAGAACTATGGCTACACCTTC | CASSIVGKNYGYTF
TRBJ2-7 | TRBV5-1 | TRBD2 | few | TGCGCCAGCAGCAACGGACTAGCGGGATTGGAGCAGTACTTC | CASSNGLAGLEQYF
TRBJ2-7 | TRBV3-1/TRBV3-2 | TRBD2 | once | TGTGCCAGCAGCCACCTGGGGGCTCGGGGACTAGGGACCCACGAGCAGTACTTC | CASSHLGARGLGTHEQYF
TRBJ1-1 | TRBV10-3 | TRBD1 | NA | TGTGCCATCAAATCCGGTGGGACAGGGCGGCCTGAAGCTTTCTTT | CAIKSGGTGRPEAFF
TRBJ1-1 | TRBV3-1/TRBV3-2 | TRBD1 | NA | TGTGCCAGCAGCGCCTTCACAGGGGCCACTGAAGCTTTCTTT | CASSAFTGATEAFF
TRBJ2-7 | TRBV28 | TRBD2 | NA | TGTGCCAGCGGGAGGGCCTACGAGCAGTACTTC | CASGRAYEQYF
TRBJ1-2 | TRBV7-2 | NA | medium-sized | TGTGCCAGCAGCCCGGGGACCGAGGGGGGCTACACCTTC | CASSPGTEGGYTF
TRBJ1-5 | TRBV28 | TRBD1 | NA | TGTGCCAGCAGGGACAGGGGCGGGAGCAATCAGCCCCAGCATTTT | CASRDRGGSNQPQHF
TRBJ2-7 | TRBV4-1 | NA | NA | TGCGCCAGCAGCCAAGCTAATAGCGGTACCCCTTTCGGGCAGTACTTC | CASSQANSGTPFGQYF
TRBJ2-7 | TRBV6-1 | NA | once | TGTGCCAGCAGTGAGGGAGAGTACCGCAGAAGCTCCTACGAGCAGTACTTC | CASSEGEYRRSSYEQYF